The 32 T cell receptor beta chains given below trace back to one sample, sequenced in a study of shared clonotypes between healthy human individuals. Measured with immunoSEQ multiplex PCR; TCRdb has only the in-frame clones, and not every one. Altogether roughly 700,000 clones are present, under 80% being singletons, with the ten largest covering 1.7%. The sample consisted of memory CD4+ T cells sorted from blood. Subset given: CD45RA-negative fraction. These receptor sequences come from a woman aged 25 to 39 in good health.

This chain connects TRBV20-1 to TRBJ1-1, with no clear D. CDR1 DFQATT and CDR2 SNEGSKA come from the germline V gene (reference sequence). The CDR3 extends over 11 amino acids. V lost 5 bases and J lost 2, with 6 bases in between. This CDR3 reads CSASSNTEAFF. The CDR3 DNA reads TGCAGTGCTTCTAGCAACACTGAAGCTTTCTTT.

The chain employs TRBV19 and TRBJ1-2; 7 bases align to TRBD1. This CDR3 comprises 16 residues. J lost 5 bases, V lost 6 bases, and 15 bases had no gene match. Germline V CDR1 and CDR2: LNHDA, SQIVND (reference sequence). CDR3: CASSPRQGGDSYGYTF. DNA for the CDR3: TGTGCCAGTAGCCCTCGACAGGGTGGGGATTCTTATGGCTACACCTTC.

The V gene is TRBV11-2, the J gene TRBJ2-7; no firm D call. This CDR3 contains 15 residues. V lost 2 bases and J 0 bases, leaving 11 bases between the germline ends. The germline V gene has CDR1 SGHAT and CDR2 FQNNGV. The CDR3 loop is CASSLSAVSSYEQYF. The CDR3 region has the DNA TGTGCCAGCAGCTTATCGGCGGTTAGCTCCTACGAGCAGTACTTC.

This chain joins TRBV27 and TRBJ2-6; D gene unclear. There are 15 residues in the CDR3. Germline values: CDR1 MNHEY, CDR2 SMNVEV (reference sequence). V was shortened by 0 bases and J by 4 bases, with 7 bases between the two germline ends. The CDR3 sequence: CASSLSSLGANVLTF. Written as DNA, the CDR3 is TGTGCCAGCAGTTTATCTAGCCTGGGGGCCAACGTCCTGACTTTC.

This clone was counted at least ten times. The genes are TRBV7-2 and TRBJ2-1; TRBD2 is a possible D gene (7 bases). Trimming pared 6 bases from V and 1 base from J, leaving 19 bases between. In germline, CDR1 is SGHTA, CDR2 FQGNSA. This CDR3 contains 17 residues. CDR3 protein: CASSFPAGTSSYNEQFF. The CDR3 region has the DNA TGTGCCAGCAGTTTCCCAGCGGGGACAAGTTCCTACAATGAGCAGTTCTTC.

The chain employs TRBV10-2 and TRBJ2-1, with 12 bases lining up with TRBD2. In germline, CDR1 is WSHSY, CDR2 SAAADI. The CDR3 runs 16 residues. The junction had 9 bases not matched to a gene; V was cut back by 6 bases and J by 6 bases. CDR3 sequence: CASRWASGRAGNEQFF. The CDR3 DNA is TGCGCCAGCAGGTGGGCTAGCGGGAGGGCTGGCAATGAGCAGTTCTTC.

The genes are TRBV30 and TRBJ1-2, with D hard to call. CDR1 GTSNPN and CDR2 SVGIG come from the germline V gene (reference sequence). CDR3 length equals 13 residues. V was shortened by 4 bases and J by 5 bases, with 14 bases between the two germline ends. The CDR3 region has the DNA TGTGCCTGGACCCCAGACGGGCTGTATGGCTACACCTTC. Its translation is CAWTPDGLYGYTF.

The V gene is TRBV7-9, the J gene TRBJ2-7; weak D call: TRBD2 (6 bases). The CDR3 runs to 15 residues. Germline V lookup: CDR1 SEHNR, CDR2 FQNEAQ (reference sequence). V was trimmed by 5 bases and J by 1 base, leaving 15 bases between them. The CDR3 region has the DNA TGTGCCAGCAGCCTTGGGGTAGCGGTATCCTACGAGCAGTACTTC. Translation gives CASSLGVAVSYEQYF.

The chain links TRBV5-1 to TRBJ1-1; D might be TRBD1 (6 bases). The V and J ends lost 0 bases and 1 base respectively, with 22 bases between them. There are 19 residues in the CDR3. Germline CDR1 SGHRS, CDR2 YFSETQ. CDR3 amino acids: CASSLELGGRSRPNTEAFF. The CDR3 DNA sequence: TGCGCCAGCAGCTTGGAACTCGGGGGGCGGTCTCGGCCGAACACTGAAGCTTTCTTT.

Only one count was recorded for this clone. The chain recombines TRBV27 with TRBJ2-6; TRBD1 matches at 8 bases. This CDR3 has 18 amino acids. The trim removed 6 bases at V and 0 bases at J, leaving 10 bases unmatched. Germline V CDR1 and CDR2: MNHEY, SMNVEV (reference sequence). The CDR3 region is CASRGTDRVFSGANVLTF. DNA of the CDR3: TGTGCCAGCAGGGGGACGGACAGGGTTTTCTCTGGGGCCAACGTCCTGACTTTC.

This clone was seen more than once but under ten times. The chain has TRBV13 and TRBJ2-5, with D perhaps matching TRBD1 or TRBD2 (6 bases each). The J call may be in error: the DNA end matches TRBJ2-7 better. The CDR3 is 16 residues long. Per germline, CDR1 PRHDT and CDR2 FYEKMQ (reference sequence). Here the CDR3 DNA reads TGTGCCAGCAGTTCCGGTGTCCCCCTTGGGGGGCGCGAGCAGTACTTC. Translation gives CASSSGVPLGGREQYF.

With respect to this clone: The same CDR3 can be traced to other DNA sequences in this sample. The J gene is TRBJ2-7, the V gene TRBV14; D not certain. The CDR3 is 13 amino acids. V lost 1 base and J lost 3, with 7 bases in between. The germline gives CDR1 SGHDN, CDR2 FVKESK. CDR3 protein: CASSQVAGYEQYF. CDR3 nucleotides: TGTGCCAGCAGCCAAGTGGCAGGCTACGAGCAGTACTTC.

The rearrangement joins TRBV10-2 to TRBJ2-7; 13 positions match TRBD2. Per the germline V gene, CDR1 is WSHSY and CDR2 is SAAADI. This CDR3 has 16 residues. With V trimmed by 4 bases and J by 6 bases, 9 bases remained unmatched. CDR3 DNA: TGCGCCAGCAGTGGGACTAGCGGGAGAAGAGGCTCCGAGCAGTACTTC. Translation: CASSGTSGRRGSEQYF.

The V gene is TRBV27, the J gene TRBJ2-1; 12 bases agree with TRBD2. Losses at the gene ends were 8 bases for V and 8 bases for J; bases not matched to a gene: 13. The V gene's germline CDR1 is MNHEY and CDR2 SMNVEV (reference sequence). This CDR3 has 16 residues. CDR3 loop: CASSNIRTSGTHEQFF. The CDR3 coding sequence is TGTGCCAGCTCAAACATTAGGACTAGCGGGACCCATGAGCAGTTCTTC.

The rearrangement uses TRBV2 and TRBJ1-1, with a tentative D call TRBD1 (5 bases). Looked up from germline, CDR1 is SNHLY and CDR2 is FYNNEI. The CDR3 contains 14 residues. Trimming shortened V by 7 bases and J by 1 base, and 13 bases separated the two germline ends. CDR3 sequence reads: CASTPRDENTEAFF. In nucleotides, the CDR3 is TGTGCCAGCACCCCCCGGGACGAGAACACTGAAGCTTTCTTT.

This clone has more than one count but fewer than ten. The rearrangement joins TRBV10-3 to TRBJ2-7; TRBD2 might be the D (6 bases). V shed 9 bases and J shed 6 bases, with 12 bases lying between them. This CDR3 region has 11 residues. Germline V gene data show CDR1 as ENHRY and CDR2 as SYGVKD. CDR3 sequence (DNA): TGTGCCATGGGGGACTTGGGCGAGCAGTACTTC. It encodes CAMGDLGEQYF.

The table lists this clone with a few counts. The chain couples TRBV5-5 to TRBJ2-1; D is undetermined. This CDR3 contains 15 residues. Germline CDR1 SGHKS, CDR2 YYEKEE (reference sequence). Between the trimmed V and J ends, which lost 1 base and 2 bases, there was a span of 10 bases. This chain's CDR3 is CASSLTPTTYNEQFF. As DNA, the CDR3 is TGTGCCAGCAGCTTGACACCGACCACCTACAATGAGCAGTTCTTC.

The count of this clone is one. The gene calls are TRBV29-1 and TRBJ2-5, with 13 bases aligning to TRBD2. This CDR3 contains 13 residues. V shed 1 base and J 11 bases; nucleotides not matched to a gene: 4. Germline-derived CDR1 and CDR2 are SQVTM and ANQGSEA. The CDR3 loop is CSVEGLAGGEQYF. CDR3 in DNA: TGCAGCGTTGAAGGACTAGCGGGAGGAGAGCAGTACTTC.

The J gene is TRBJ1-1, the V gene TRBV19; D unclear. The CDR3 is 15 residues long. Germline-derived CDR1 and CDR2 are LNHDA and SQIVND (reference sequence). V was pared by 3 bases and J by 0 bases, with 11 bases between. In DNA form, the CDR3 reads TGTGCCAGTAGTATCCCGGGCGTTATGAACACTGAAGCTTTCTTT. Amino acids: CASSIPGVMNTEAFF.

The chain is built from TRBV11-2 and TRBJ2-1; TRBD2 matches 7 bases. Germline trimming cut 2 bases from V and 2 bases from J; bases unmatched to any gene: 3. Germline V lookup: CDR1 SGHAT, CDR2 FQNNGV. This CDR3 has 15 amino acids. The CDR3 DNA follows: TGTGCCAGCAGCTTAACGGGAGGTCCCTACAATGAGCAGTTCTTC. This translates into CASSLTGGPYNEQFF.

This sequence joins TRBV5-1 and TRBJ2-1, with D perhaps TRBD2 (6 bases). The CDR3 runs to 16 residues. Trimming stripped 5 bases from V and 0 bases from J, with 15 bases between. Germline loops: CDR1 SGHRS, CDR2 YFSETQ. CDR3 nucleotides: TGCGCCAGCAGGAAACGGCCTAGCGACTCCTACAATGAGCAGTTCTTC. This codes for CASRKRPSDSYNEQFF.

The chain links TRBV28 to TRBJ2-5; 11 positions agree with TRBD2. V shed 4 bases and J 1 base; nucleotides not matched to a gene: 8. The CDR3 is made up of 17 amino acids. CDR1 and CDR2 from the germline V gene are MDHEN and SYDVKM. The CDR3 coding sequence is TGTGCCAGCAGTTCCCCCCAACTAGCGGGAGTCCAAGAGACCCAGTACTTC. Translated, it gives CASSSPQLAGVQETQYF.

This sequence joins TRBV27 and TRBJ1-1; D gene unclear. Germline V gene lookup returns CDR1 MNHEY and CDR2 SMNVEV (reference sequence). This CDR3 comprises 14 residues. V was cut by 6 bases and J by 1 base, with 12 bases left in between. The CDR3 DNA reads TGTGCCAGCAGACCTCATGACCGGAACACTGAAGCTTTCTTT. This codes for CASRPHDRNTEAFF.

This sequence joins TRBV19 and TRBJ1-5; TRBD1 agrees at 9 bases. The length of the CDR3 is 16 residues. CDR1 LNHDA and CDR2 SQIVND come from the germline V gene (reference sequence). Unmatched junction bases numbered 7, after V lost 1 base and J lost 6 bases. The CDR3 DNA reads TGTGCCAGTAGTATAGTGGGGGACAGGGAAGGTCAGCCCCAGCATTTT. Its translation is CASSIVGDREGQPQHF.

This clone was counted ten times or more. The chain is built from TRBV19 and TRBJ2-7; 9 nucleotides align to TRBD2. This CDR3 contains 13 residues. The ends lost 7 bases at V and 12 bases at J; junction bases unmatched: 13. CDR1 and CDR2 from the germline V gene are LNHDA and SQIVND (reference sequence). CDR3 DNA: TGTGCCAGTAATTACGGGACTAGCAACGTTCTGTACTTC. It encodes CASNYGTSNVLYF.

CDR3 in amino acids: CASTGPPDDTQYF. In DNA, the CDR3 is TGTGCCAGCACGGGACCGCCCGATGATACGCAGTATTTT. This chain links TRBV28 with TRBJ2-3; D assignment may be TRBD1 or TRBD2 (5 bases each). Trimming took 7 bases from V and 6 from J, leaving 14 bases between them. Per germline, CDR1 MDHEN and CDR2 SYDVKM. This CDR3 region has 13 residues.

The chain uses TRBV4-1 and TRBJ2-2; TRBD2 matches at 7 bases. Germline V gene sequence: CDR1 MGHRA, CDR2 YSYEKL. Germline trimming cut 3 bases from V and 8 bases from J; bases unmatched to any gene: 15. There are 17 residues in the CDR3. The CDR3 DNA reads TGCGCCAGCAGCCATGCAGTGGCGGGAGAACGGCGGGGGGAGCTGTTTTTT. It yields the protein CASSHAVAGERRGELFF.

The chain recombines TRBV28 with TRBJ1-6, with 9 bases that match TRBD1. V lost 6 bases and J lost 9; bases outside the gene matches: 12. From germline, CDR1 is MDHEN and CDR2 SYDVKM. The length of the CDR3 is 16 residues. Here the CDR3 DNA reads TGTGCCAGCAGCCGCAACCCCGGGACAGGGATTTCACCCCTCCACTTT. It encodes CASSRNPGTGISPLHF.

The genes are TRBV10-3 and TRBJ1-1; no clear D gene. Germline CDR1 reads ENHRY; CDR2 reads SYGVKD. This CDR3 has 15 amino acids. The germline V and J ends were trimmed by 2 bases and 5 bases, with 15 bases remaining between them. The CDR3 DNA sequence: TGTGCCATCAGTGAGCGGACCGGAGTCAAGACTGAAGCTTTCTTT. Protein product: CAISERTGVKTEAFF.

The chain uses TRBV11-2 and TRBJ2-7; 11 bases fit TRBD2. Trimming cost V 2 bases and J 3 bases; bases outside gene matches: 3. Germline V gene data show CDR1 as SGHAT and CDR2 as FQNNGV. This CDR3 region has 15 residues. This CDR3 is CASSLTTSGVYEQYF. The CDR3 coding sequence is TGTGCCAGCAGCTTAACGACTAGCGGGGTCTACGAGCAGTACTTC.

This clone has only a few counts. J is TRBJ2-7 and V is TRBV5-1, with D tentatively TRBD1 (5 bases). The germline gives CDR1 SGHRS, CDR2 YFSETQ. Trimming left V 4 bases short and J 5 bases short, with 7 bases between. The CDR3 has 11 amino acids. The DNA of the CDR3 is TGCGCCAGCAGCGGGGCTCACGAGCAGTACTTC. Its translation: CASSGAHEQYF.

This clone has just one count. V gene TRBV5-6 combines with J gene TRBJ2-7; D is possibly TRBD2 (5 bases). CDR1 and CDR2 from the germline V gene are SGHDT and YYEEEE. This CDR3 region has 13 residues. V lost 5 bases and J lost 7, with 16 bases in between. The CDR3 DNA reads as TGTGCCAGCAGATTATTGGGAGAGGAAGAGCAGTACTTC. Protein: CASRLLGEEEQYF.